Below are 17 T cell receptor beta chains sequenced from a single sample in a study of T-cell reconstitution after alpha-beta-depleted transplantation in children (dated by TCRdb to about 2016). Receptor amplification or capture employed PCR. The instrument given in TCRdb is Illumina HiSeq 2500. Molecular barcoding was employed in the preparation of TCR libraries, with unique molecular identifiers being used to normalize TCRbeta repertoire quantification. TCRdb reworked the public reads: Q25 trimming with fastp, MiXCR clone assembly, productive beta chains retained. Identical CDR3 proteins give one entry, which carries the most common genes and DNA. For this sample there are approximately 980,000 distinct CDR3 sequences; roughly 29% appear just once. The biggest ten clones account for 28% of the sample. Sample treatment or condition, as interpreted from the label and publication: allogeneic hematopoietic cell transplantation with graft depleted of TCRalphabeta T cells and CD19 B cells.

The specimen was PBMCs, mostly from graft donor cells, collected 360 days after TCRalphabeta/CD19-depleted stem cell transplant. Receptors originate from a boy less than two years old who had a stem cell transplant for SCID, so the T cells may come from the graft donor.

The chain recombines TRBV12-3 or TRBV12-4 with TRBJ2-5; tentative D call: TRBD1 (6 bases). CDR3 length: 13 amino acids. Trimming shortened V by 3 bases and J by 5 bases, and 10 bases separated the two germline ends. The CDR3 here is CASSFTGSETQYF. In DNA, the CDR3 is TGTGCCAGCAGTTTTACAGGGTCGGAGACCCAGTACTTC.

The chain recombines TRBV15 with TRBJ2-3; D tentatively fits TRBD1 or TRBD2 (5 bases each). V was trimmed by 5 bases and J by 0 bases, leaving 15 bases between them. Per the germline V gene, CDR1 is LNHNV and CDR2 is YYDKDF (reference sequence). The CDR3 is 16 residues long. CDR3 DNA sequence: TGTGCCACCAGCTCCCATGAGGGGTCCAGCACAGATACGCAGTATTTT. Encoded protein: CATSSHEGSSTDTQYF.

The rearrangement uses TRBV12-3 or TRBV12-4 and TRBJ1-2; 8 nucleotides agree with TRBD1. The length of the CDR3 is 16 residues. Trimming cost V 6 bases and J 3 bases; bases outside gene matches: 12. The CDR3 DNA is TGTGCCAGCAGACACCGACAGGGGCGACTTGACTATGGCTACACCTTC. Translated, it gives CASRHRQGRLDYGYTF.

The rearrangement uses TRBV28 and TRBJ1-5; possibly TRBD1 for D (5 bases). The V end was cut by 7 bases, the J end by 3 bases, with 16 bases between. The CDR3 extends over 15 amino acids. Germline values: CDR1 MDHEN, CDR2 SYDVKM. CDR3 nucleotide sequence: TGTGCCAGCACTCTAACAGGCGTAAACAATCAGCCCCAGCATTTT. Its translation is CASTLTGVNNQPQHF.

The chain has TRBV30 and TRBJ2-5, with D possibly being TRBD1 or TRBD2 (5 bases each). CDR3 size: 13 residues. Trimming pared 2 bases from V and 5 bases from J, leaving 12 bases between. Germline assignment: CDR1 GTSNPN and CDR2 SVGIG (reference sequence). For the CDR3, the DNA is TGTGCCTGGAGTCGGGACGAGGGGGAGACCCAGTACTTC. Translating it yields CAWSRDEGETQYF.

This clonotype showed up just a few times. The chain uses TRBV11-2 and TRBJ2-2; 11 positions agree with TRBD1. Germline V CDR1 and CDR2: SGHAT, FQNNGV. The CDR3 is made up of 16 amino acids. The V and J ends lost 6 bases and 6 bases, in that order; junction bases with no gene match: 9. The CDR3 reads CASSPRTGGSPGELFF. The CDR3 DNA reads as TGTGCCAGCAGTCCGCGGACAGGGGGCTCCCCCGGGGAGCTGTTTTTT.

The chain uses TRBV20-1 and TRBJ1-4, with D possibly TRBD1 on 5 matching bases. This CDR3 is 13 amino acids long. Germline lookup yields CDR1 DFQATT and CDR2 SNEGSKA (reference sequence). The germline V and J ends were trimmed by 3 bases and 5 bases, with 10 bases remaining between them. The CDR3 nucleotides are TGCAGTGCTAGGGGGGACCCAAATGAAAAACTGTTTTTT. It codes for CSARGDPNEKLFF.

The chain carries TRBV5-1 and TRBJ2-3; no firm D call. With 7 bases removed from V and 4 bases from J, the gap between germline ends came to 13 bases. Per germline, CDR1 SGHRS and CDR2 YFSETQ. There are 13 residues in the CDR3. The CDR3 here is CASLGSASDTQYF. The CDR3 region has the DNA TGCGCCAGCCTAGGGTCAGCCTCAGATACGCAGTATTTT.

The rearrangement joins TRBV20-1 to TRBJ2-7; 7 bases are shared with TRBD1. V was clipped by 2 bases and J by 3 bases; unmatched bases: 10. Germline lookup yields CDR1 DFQATT and CDR2 SNEGSKA (reference sequence). CDR3 length equals 15 residues. CDR3 nucleotides: TGCAGTGCTAGAACTAACAGGGGACCTGACTACGAGCAGTACTTC. Its translation is CSARTNRGPDYEQYF.

This clonotype turned up a few times. The rearrangement joins TRBV12-3 or TRBV12-4 to TRBJ2-5, with D uncertain. This CDR3 is built from 15 residues. V was trimmed by 6 bases and J by 4 bases, leaving 18 bases between them. CDR3: CASSPRTARRETQYF. CDR3 in DNA: TGTGCCAGCAGCCCCCGGACCGCGAGGAGAGAGACCCAGTACTTC.

CDR3 in amino acids: CAIILWDSSYGYTF. The CDR3, as DNA: TGTGCCATTATTCTTTGGGACAGTTCCTATGGCTACACCTTC. The rearrangement uses TRBV27 and TRBJ1-2; 7 positions agree with TRBD1. The ends lost 10 bases at V and 4 bases at J; junction bases unmatched: 12. The germline V gene encodes CDR1 MNHEY and CDR2 SMNVEV (reference sequence). The CDR3 is made up of 14 amino acids.

The chain employs TRBV6-1 and TRBJ1-2; 7 nucleotides agree with TRBD1. Trimming took 7 bases from V and 6 from J; bases not matched to a gene: 5. The CDR3 has 12 amino acids. Germline CDR1 reads MNHNS; CDR2 reads SASEGT. For the CDR3, the DNA is TGTGCCAGCACCGAACAGGGGAATGGCTACACCTTC. Translated, it gives CASTEQGNGYTF.

This chain uses TRBV12-3 or TRBV12-4 with TRBJ2-3; D not certain. CDR3 length equals 17 residues. V dropped 3 bases and J dropped 8 bases, with 24 bases sitting between them. The CDR3 is CASSFSHFHRPRGTQYF. Here the CDR3 DNA reads TGTGCCAGCAGTTTCTCGCATTTTCACCGGCCGCGTGGTACGCAGTATTTT.

The chain carries TRBV12-3 or TRBV12-4 and TRBJ1-5, with a possible D match to TRBD1 (5 bases). The V end was cut by 3 bases, the J end by 9 bases, with 12 bases between. The CDR3 runs 13 residues. The CDR3 loop reads CASSLSRQGPQHF. The CDR3 DNA reads TGTGCCAGCAGTTTGTCCAGGCAGGGGCCCCAGCATTTT.

This clonotype was observed a few times. This chain joins TRBV4-1 and TRBJ1-6, with 7 positions matching TRBD1. The CDR3 sequence is 16 residues long. With V trimmed by 5 bases and J by 9 bases, 13 bases remained unmatched. Germline CDR1 MGHRA, CDR2 YSYEKL. CDR3 loop: CASSFLTGTDPSPLHF. As DNA, the CDR3 is TGCGCCAGCAGCTTTCTGACCGGGACAGATCCTTCACCCCTCCACTTT.

V gene TRBV6-4 combines with J gene TRBJ1-5; D is unclear. The CDR3 sequence is 16 residues long. Per germline, CDR1 MRHNA and CDR2 SNTAGT. Trimming took off 3 bases at V and 11 bases at J, with 23 bases between the two ends. The DNA of the CDR3 is TGTGCCAGCAGTGAGGCCGCGGGTCTTAGTTTCGGGTCCCAGCATTTT. Translating it yields CASSEAAGLSFGSQHF.

There are a few counts of this clonotype. The V gene is TRBV2, the J gene TRBJ2-3; D possibly uses TRBD1 or TRBD2 (5 bases each). Germline CDR1 reads SNHLY; CDR2 reads FYNNEI. V was pared by 3 bases and J by 5 bases, with 18 bases between. The CDR3 length is 16 residues. In DNA form, the CDR3 reads TGTGCCAGCAGTGACGCCGGGACGGGGTATAGAGATACGCAGTATTTT. Protein sequence: CASSDAGTGYRDTQYF.